This TCR beta chain is drawn from a study of cytomegalovirus exposure and HLA in healthy donors. Germline V gene data show CDR1 as SGHNT and CDR2 as YYREEE (reference sequence). Trimming removed 6 bases at V and 1 base at J, with 20 bases between. This CDR3 comprises 17 residues. Assay used: immunoSEQ multiplex PCR; TCRdb lists only in-frame clones, some missing. The sample carries about 120,000 clones, 85% recorded once. The rearrangement links TRBV5-4 to TRBJ2-1; D unresolved. This receptor was identified in a woman between 25 and 40 years old in good health and CMV-seronegative. Sequencing used PBMCs. CDR3 coding DNA: TGTGCCAGCAACTCTTGGATGAGACTCTCATCCTACAATGAGCAGTTCTTC. Translation: CASNSWMRLSSYNEQFF. The entire variable domain, with the rest obtained from reference TRBV5-4 and TRBJ2-1, is as follows: ETGVTQSPTHLIKTRGQQVTLRCSSQSGHNTVSWYQQALGQGPQFIFQYYREEENGRGNFPPRFSGLQFPNYSSELNVNALELDDSALYLCASNSWMRLSSYNEQFFGPGTRLTVL.